These 9 T cell receptor beta chains share one sample of origin, sequenced in a study of control samples from healthy donors and cancer patients. Produced via immunoSEQ multiplex PCR; TCRdb's table is partial and in-frame only. The data contain around 140,000 clones, roughly nine tenths of them singletons. Material for sequencing was blood. The source is a man in his late teens or twenties in good health.

This chain links TRBV4-3 with TRBJ1-2; TRBD1 might be the D (5 bases). Germline-derived CDR1 and CDR2 are LGHNA and YSLEER. V was clipped by 1 base and J by 3 bases, with 27 bases between them. The CDR3 sequence is 20 residues long. The CDR3 reads CASSQVPPREDPTGDYGYTF. The DNA of the CDR3 is TGCGCCAGCAGCCAAGTGCCTCCTCGGGAGGACCCAACGGGGGACTATGGCTACACCTTC.

In this sample, this clone turned up once. Here the CDR3 reads CAISESRDRGEKLFF. In DNA form, the CDR3 reads TGTGCCATCAGTGAGAGCCGGGACAGGGGTGAAAAACTGTTTTTT. This chain uses TRBV10-3 with TRBJ1-4; TRBD1 aligns across 10 bases. The germline CDR1 and CDR2 sequences are ENHRY and SYGVKD. The V gene end was trimmed by 2 bases and the J gene end by 7 bases; junction bases not matched to a gene: 4. CDR3 length: 15 residues.

This clone was recorded only once. The chain is built from TRBV6-2 or TRBV6-3 and TRBJ2-1; TRBD1 matches 7 bases. The CDR3 consists of 14 residues. Germline V lookup: CDR1 MNHEY, CDR2 SVGEGT. V shed 2 bases and J 6 bases; nucleotides not matched to a gene: 4. The CDR3 DNA sequence: TGTGCCAGCAGTTACGTGGACAGGCCCAATGAGCAGTTCTTC. It codes for CASSYVDRPNEQFF.

V gene TRBV28 combines with J gene TRBJ1-2; 8 nucleotides match TRBD1. The V gene's germline CDR1 is MDHEN and CDR2 SYDVKM. V was pared by 6 bases and J by 7 bases, with 7 bases of the junction left unmatched. The CDR3 covers 13 residues. The CDR3 here is CASSPIGQGGYTF. CDR3 in DNA: TGTGCCAGCAGCCCAATTGGACAGGGTGGCTACACCTTC.

V usage is TRBV10-3 and J usage is TRBJ1-2; the D is unclear. Deletions cut 5 bases from V and 3 bases from J, with 10 bases between. This CDR3 has 13 amino acids. Germline lookup yields CDR1 ENHRY and CDR2 SYGVKD. The CDR3 DNA is TGTGCCATCAGTCCAAAAGAAGACTATGGCTACACCTTC. Translating gives CAISPKEDYGYTF.

The rearrangement links TRBV7-3 to TRBJ2-1; possibly TRBD2 for D (5 bases). The V end was cut by 4 bases, the J end by 6 bases, with 10 bases between. The CDR3 spans 13 residues. Germline V gives CDR1 SGHTA, CDR2 FQGTGA. The CDR3 loop is CASSSGGSNEQFF. The CDR3 DNA reads TGTGCCAGCAGCTCGGGTGGGAGCAATGAGCAGTTCTTC.

The table lists this clone with a count of one. This sequence joins TRBV18 and TRBJ2-3; 10 nucleotides align to TRBD2. Trimming at V came to 10 bases and at J to 4 bases, leaving 8 bases not matched to a gene. The length of the CDR3 is 14 residues. Germline CDR1 KGHSH, CDR2 LQKENI. This chain's CDR3 is CATRASGGADTQYF. CDR3 bases: TGTGCCACGCGAGCTAGCGGGGGAGCAGATACGCAGTATTTT.

The V call is TRBV28, the J call TRBJ2-7, with 7 bases fitting TRBD1. Trimming cost V 3 bases and J 2 bases; bases outside gene matches: 4. Germline V CDR1 and CDR2: MDHEN, SYDVKM. CDR3 length: 14 amino acids. The CDR3 coding sequence is TGTGCCAGCAGTTTGTACAGGGGCCCCTACGAGCAGTACTTC. Translating it yields CASSLYRGPYEQYF. The whole variable domain, filled in from reference TRBV28 and TRBJ2-7, reads DVKVTQSSRYLVKRTGEKVFLECVQDMDHENMFWYRQDPGLGLRLIYFSYDVKMKEKGDIPEGYSVSREKKERFSLILESASTNQTSMYLCASSLYRGPYEQYFGPGTRLTVT.

The chain carries TRBV3-1 (or the pseudogene TRBV3-2) and TRBJ2-7; TRBD1 is a possible D gene (6 bases). This CDR3 is built from 15 residues. Trimming took 4 bases from V and 7 from J, leaving 20 bases between them. Germline loops: CDR1 LGHDT, CDR2 YNNKEL (reference sequence). CDR3 amino acids: CASSPQGTPREEQYF. The CDR3 coding sequence is TGTGCCAGCAGCCCTCAGGGGACCCCAAGGGAAGAGCAGTACTTC.